This T cell receptor (beta chain) was recorded in a study of blood T cells in healthy people across ages. Whole-study context: Template switching picked up about one barcoded beta molecule for each two T cells.

Primers used in a second PCR of about 6 to 11 cycles were a sample-barcoded 5' primer and a J-beta primer mix. TCRdb used MiXCR to reprocess the 5' RACE reads, holding one entry per CDR3 protein. The sample has about 1,400,000 distinct CDR3 sequences; approximately 59% are singletons. This clonotype was seen only a few times. Per germline, CDR1 MNHNY and CDR2 SVGAGI (reference sequence). The CDR3 has 13 amino acids. With 2 bases removed from V and 5 bases from J, the gap between germline ends came to 7 bases. Researchers collected ten milliliters of peripheral blood from every single donor. Extracted total RNA amounted to at least 5 micrograms for each sample.

This chain links TRBV6-6 with TRBJ1-5; D is undetermined. The TCR comes from a young man in good health. The source material was blood. The CDR3 loop reads CASSYMTYQPQHF. In nucleotides, the CDR3 is TGTGCCAGCAGTTACATGACCTATCAGCCCCAGCATTTT.